The 32 T cell receptor beta chains below were found in one sample sequenced in a study of blood T cell repertoires in COVID-19. Sequencing was performed with immunoSEQ multiplex PCR; in TCRdb, only in-frame clones are kept and a portion is missing. The table includes about 140,000 clones, over 60% detected once. Sequenced input: peripheral blood. Receptors were obtained from a woman in her fifties or sixties with active or convalescent COVID-19.

The chain couples TRBV5-5 to TRBJ2-3; 9 positions match TRBD2. After removal of 0 bases from V and 2 bases from J, the junction contained 4 bases not matched to a gene. Per the germline V gene, CDR1 is SGHKS and CDR2 is YYEKEE (reference sequence). The CDR3 has 16 residues. Written as DNA, the CDR3 is TGTGCCAGCAGCTTGGATGCGGGGGGGGCCACAGATACGCAGTATTTT. Protein: CASSLDAGGATDTQYF.

V gene TRBV3-1 (or the pseudogene TRBV3-2) combines with J gene TRBJ2-3; 10 bases match TRBD2. The CDR3 sequence is 17 residues long. The trim removed 0 bases at V and 6 bases at J, leaving 9 bases unmatched. Germline CDR1 LGHDT, CDR2 YNNKEL (reference sequence). In DNA form, the CDR3 reads TGTGCCAGCAGCCAAGACCCCAGCGGGGGGGATGGGGATACGCAGTATTTT. Protein: CASSQDPSGGDGDTQYF.

This clone was counted many times. The V and J genes are TRBV28 and TRBJ2-7; D may be TRBD1 (6 bases). Trimming left V 4 bases short and J 4 bases short, with 14 bases between. The germline CDR1 and CDR2 sequences are MDHEN and SYDVKM. The length of the CDR3 is 14 residues. In DNA, the CDR3 is TGTGCCAGCAGTTCGCGCAGGGGCTGGTACGAGCAGTACTTC. Its translation: CASSSRRGWYEQYF.

This rearrangement joins TRBV4-3 to TRBJ2-7; the match to TRBD1 covers 8 bases. Germline CDR1 is LGHNA and CDR2 is YSLEER. V lost 1 base, J lost 3 bases, and 8 bases stayed unmatched. This CDR3 region has 16 residues. The CDR3 DNA follows: TGCGCCAGCAGCCAAGTGGGGACAGGCGGCTTCTACGAGCAGTACTTC. Its translation: CASSQVGTGGFYEQYF.

The V gene is TRBV6-5, the J gene TRBJ2-2, with TRBD2 matching over 7 bases. Looked up from germline, CDR1 is MNHEY and CDR2 is SVGAGI. V shed 0 bases, J shed 4 bases, and the junction held 2 bases outside the gene matches. The CDR3 extends over 15 amino acids. In DNA form, the CDR3 reads TGTGCCAGCAGTTACTCGCGGGGGAGCACCGGGGAGCTGTTTTTT. Encoded protein: CASSYSRGSTGELFF.

The chain uses TRBV6-4 and TRBJ1-1, with D tentatively TRBD1 (5 bases). Trimming cost V 3 bases and J 1 base, with 6 bases left between them. The germline V gene has CDR1 MRHNA and CDR2 SNTAGT. This CDR3 contains 13 residues. CDR3: CASSEQENTEAFF. CDR3 bases: TGTGCCAGCAGTGAACAGGAGAACACTGAAGCTTTCTTT.

This clone appeared a few times. The CDR3 DNA follows: TGCGCCAGCAGCCAAGTAGTCGACAGCCTTCCCCGTTATAGCAATCAGCCCCAGCATTTT. Protein sequence: CASSQVVDSLPRYSNQPQHF. The gene calls are TRBV4-3 and TRBJ1-5, with a tentative D call TRBD1 (5 bases). Per the germline V gene, CDR1 is LGHNA and CDR2 is YSLEER. Deletions cut 1 base from V and 0 bases from J, with 22 bases between. The length of the CDR3 is 20 residues.

The chain carries TRBV20-1 and TRBJ2-7, with a weak D call TRBD1 (6 bases). Germline assignment: CDR1 DFQATT and CDR2 SNEGSKA (reference sequence). This CDR3 is 11 amino acids long. V was trimmed by 5 bases and J by 4 bases, leaving 9 bases between them. CDR3 DNA: TGCAGTGCTGTACAGGGTTACGAGCAGTACTTC. As protein: CSAVQGYEQYF.

The chain recombines TRBV10-3 with TRBJ2-1; 7 bases are shared with TRBD2. V was clipped by 1 base and J by 5 bases; unmatched bases: 2. The CDR3 runs to 14 residues. From germline, CDR1 is ENHRY and CDR2 SYGVKD. CDR3 amino acids: CAISEYAGDNEQFF. As DNA, the CDR3 is TGTGCCATCAGTGAGTATGCGGGGGACAATGAGCAGTTCTTC.

The chain combines TRBV4-3 with TRBJ1-4; D possibly corresponds to TRBD1 (6 bases). Trimming removed 1 base at V and 7 bases at J, with 16 bases between. Per the germline V gene, CDR1 is LGHNA and CDR2 is YSLEER. The CDR3 contains 16 residues. CDR3 in DNA: TGCGCCAGCAGCCAAGGGGATGGGGGGGCCGGTGAAAAACTGTTTTTT. This translates into CASSQGDGGAGEKLFF.

The J gene is TRBJ1-1, the V gene TRBV28; unclear D gene. The CDR3 covers 12 residues. Deletions cut 0 bases from V and 7 bases from J, with 6 bases between. Per germline, CDR1 MDHEN and CDR2 SYDVKM. CDR3 coding DNA: TGTGCCAGCAGTTTATGGGGAGATGAAGCTTTCTTT. As protein: CASSLWGDEAFF.

The chain has TRBV9 and TRBJ2-5; 14 bases align to TRBD2. The CDR3 covers 16 residues. The germline V gene has CDR1 SGDLS and CDR2 YYNGEE. V shed 3 bases, J shed 7 bases, and the junction held 8 bases outside the gene matches. The CDR3 DNA reads TGTGCCAGCAGCGCCGGACTAGCGGGGGGCCAGGGGACCCAGTACTTC. It encodes CASSAGLAGGQGTQYF.

The gene calls are TRBV29-1 and TRBJ2-7, with TRBD1 matching over 11 bases. The CDR3 length is 15 residues. Trimming took 6 bases from V and 3 from J; bases not matched to a gene: 10. The germline V gene encodes CDR1 SQVTM and CDR2 ANQGSEA. The CDR3 nucleotides are TGCAGCGTAGACCCCTGGGACAGGGGGAACTACGAGCAGTACTTC. This sequence encodes CSVDPWDRGNYEQYF.

The V call is TRBV16, the J call TRBJ1-5; the D gene is possibly TRBD1 (6 bases). Germline CDR1 reads KGHSY; CDR2 reads FQNENV. The length of the CDR3 is 15 residues. V lost 4 bases and J lost 2, with 12 bases in between. The CDR3 DNA is TGTGCCAGCAGCCCCAGGGGAGCGGGCAATCAGCCCCAGCATTTT. Translated, it gives CASSPRGAGNQPQHF.

J is TRBJ2-7 and V is TRBV29-1; TRBD2 agrees at 7 bases. V lost 6 bases, J lost 2 bases, and 7 bases stayed unmatched. Germline V gene sequence: CDR1 SQVTM, CDR2 ANQGSEA. The CDR3 has 13 amino acids. CDR3 in amino acids: CSVILANTYEQYF. DNA of the CDR3: TGCAGCGTGATACTAGCGAATACCTACGAGCAGTACTTC.

A note on this clone: Other DNA sequences in this specimen translate into the identical CDR3. The rearrangement joins TRBV6-5 to TRBJ2-7, with 8 positions matching TRBD2. The V gene's germline CDR1 is MNHEY and CDR2 SVGAGI. Trimming at V came to 2 bases and at J to 3 bases, leaving 0 bases not matched to a gene. The length of the CDR3 is 13 residues. CDR3 DNA sequence: TGTGCCAGCAGTTACGCGGGGGGCTACGAGCAGTACTTC. Residues: CASSYAGGYEQYF.

Only one count was recorded for this clone. The CDR3 DNA sequence: TGCGCCAGCAGCGCGCGCCCGGGGATCTCCTACGAGCAGTACTTC. It translates to CASSARPGISYEQYF. The rearrangement links TRBV4-3 to TRBJ2-7, with D possibly matching TRBD2 (5 bases). This CDR3 region has 15 residues. Germline V gives CDR1 LGHNA, CDR2 YSLEER. V lost 5 bases, J lost 0 bases, and 14 bases lay in between.

This clone occurred a few times. The chain employs TRBV29-1 and TRBJ1-2; the match to TRBD1 covers 7 bases. Germline CDR1 and CDR2: SQVTM and ANQGSEA. J lost 4 bases, V lost 7 bases, and 9 bases had no gene match. The CDR3 runs 13 residues. The CDR3 bases are TGCAGCGCCACAGGGGAGATGAGCTATGGCTACACCTTC. Translated: CSATGEMSYGYTF.

The CDR3 region has the DNA TGTGCCAGCAGCTTGTCAGGGGCCTACGAGCAGTACTTC. Residues: CASSLSGAYEQYF. The V gene is TRBV11-2, the J gene TRBJ2-7; maybe TRBD1 (6 bases). CDR3 length equals 13 residues. Germline V gene lookup returns CDR1 SGHAT and CDR2 FQNNGV. V was trimmed by 3 bases and J by 2 bases, leaving 8 bases between them.

This clone appeared a few times. V gene TRBV19 combines with J gene TRBJ1-1; 8 nucleotides match TRBD1. Germline assignment: CDR1 LNHDA and CDR2 SQIVND (reference sequence). The CDR3 sequence is 16 residues long. Trimming took 5 bases from V and 4 from J; bases not matched to a gene: 12. The CDR3 DNA sequence: TGTGCCAGTAGTGCCAGAGGGACAGGAGCCCCCACTGAAGCTTTCTTT. Protein sequence: CASSARGTGAPTEAFF.

This chain links TRBV2 with TRBJ2-5, with TRBD2 as a possible D gene (5 bases). The CDR3 is made up of 12 amino acids. CDR1 and CDR2 (germline): SNHLY, FYNNEI. V dropped 5 bases and J dropped 4 bases, with 8 bases sitting between them. The CDR3 region is CASSPGLETQYF. The CDR3 region has the DNA TGTGCCAGCAGTCCCGGACTAGAGACCCAGTACTTC.

V gene TRBV7-2 combines with J gene TRBJ2-1; 8 bases agree with TRBD2. The trim removed 3 bases at V and 4 bases at J, leaving 5 bases unmatched. Per the germline V gene, CDR1 is SGHTA and CDR2 is FQGNSA. This CDR3 region has 15 residues. The CDR3 DNA follows: TGTGCCAGCAGCTTCGGGGGGGGACTGTACAATGAGCAGTTCTTC. Translating gives CASSFGGGLYNEQFF.

The CDR3 protein is CAWTEGLQIGNTIYF. DNA for the CDR3: TGTGCCTGGACGGAGGGGCTTCAGATTGGAAACACCATATATTTT. The chain has TRBV30 and TRBJ1-3; possibly TRBD1 for D (5 bases). The V gene's germline CDR1 is GTSNPN and CDR2 SVGIG (reference sequence). The ends were cut back, 4 bases at V and 3 bases at J, with 16 bases in the middle. The CDR3 contains 15 residues.

This sequence joins TRBV9 and TRBJ2-2; 8 bases line up with TRBD2. The ends lost 2 bases at V and 4 bases at J; junction bases unmatched: 7. In germline, CDR1 is SGDLS, CDR2 YYNGEE. The CDR3 totals 16 residues. The CDR3 DNA follows: TGTGCCAGCAGCGTGACCGGGAGGGGTGTCACCGGGGAGCTGTTTTTT. The encoded protein is CASSVTGRGVTGELFF.

The rearrangement uses TRBV27 and TRBJ2-4; D may be TRBD2 (6 bases). V lost 5 bases and J lost 8, with 13 bases in between. CDR3 size: 13 residues. The germline CDR1 and CDR2 sequences are MNHEY and SMNVEV (reference sequence). The CDR3 here is CASSPSRRDIQYF. CDR3 nucleotide sequence: TGTGCCAGCAGTCCTAGTAGGAGGGACATTCAGTACTTC.

This chain connects TRBV21-1 to TRBJ1-2; TRBD1, the table's D call, lacks a check against the DNA. TRBV21-1 counts as a pseudogene. The CDR3 length is 16 residues. The CDR3 DNA reads TGTGCCAGCAGCAAAGCGCCTCCAGGGGAAGACTATGGCTACACCTTC. Translation: CASSKAPPGEDYGYTF.

The chain joins TRBV15 to TRBJ1-2; TRBD1 might be the D (6 bases). The CDR3 loop spans 15 amino acids. The germline V gene encodes CDR1 LNHNV and CDR2 YYDKDF (reference sequence). The germline V and J ends were trimmed by 0 bases and 0 bases, with 8 bases remaining between them. The CDR3 sequence is CATSRDKGANYGYTF. CDR3 DNA sequence: TGTGCCACCAGCAGAGATAAGGGGGCTAACTATGGCTACACCTTC.

The genes are TRBV20-1 and TRBJ1-2; 11 nucleotides agree with TRBD1. The CDR3 is 14 amino acids. The germline CDR1 and CDR2 sequences are DFQATT and SNEGSKA (reference sequence). V lost 3 bases and J lost 4; bases outside the gene matches: 4. CDR3 coding DNA: TGCAGTGCTAGTCAGGGGACAGGGGGCTATGGCTACACCTTC. Protein: CSASQGTGGYGYTF.

V and J are TRBV6-5 and TRBJ1-2; TRBD1 matches 10 bases. There are 13 residues in the CDR3. Trimming took 6 bases from V and 3 from J; bases not matched to a gene: 1. The germline V gene has CDR1 MNHEY and CDR2 SVGAGI. CDR3: CASRDRGYYGYTF. The CDR3 coding sequence is TGTGCCAGCAGGGACAGGGGGTACTATGGCTACACCTTC.

This clone was recorded once. The chain combines TRBV28 with TRBJ1-5; 7 nucleotides match TRBD1. Germline V gene data show CDR1 as MDHEN and CDR2 as SYDVKM. V trimming: 4 bases; J trimming: 6 bases; junction bases outside the gene matches: 15. This CDR3 spans 17 amino acids. The CDR3 DNA reads as TGTGCCAGCAGTTCGTCTCCTACAGGGGTCTGGGGTCAGCCCCAGCATTTT. This encodes CASSSSPTGVWGQPQHF.

V usage is TRBV5-1 and J usage is TRBJ1-1; no reliable D call. Germline V gene data show CDR1 as SGHRS and CDR2 as YFSETQ. Trimming left V 4 bases short and J 0 bases short, with 13 bases between. The CDR3 runs 15 residues. CDR3 in DNA: TGCGCCAGCAGCCCGGATAGGAGTGTGAACACTGAAGCTTTCTTT. Translated: CASSPDRSVNTEAFF.

This clone is a singleton in its sample. J is TRBJ1-3 and V is TRBV19; D call uncertain. The germline V gene has CDR1 LNHDA and CDR2 SQIVND (reference sequence). The germline V and J ends were trimmed by 2 bases and 2 bases, with 4 bases remaining between them. The CDR3 loop spans 13 amino acids. The CDR3 here is CASSITAGNTIYF. The CDR3 DNA reads as TGTGCCAGTAGTATAACAGCTGGAAACACCATATATTTT.